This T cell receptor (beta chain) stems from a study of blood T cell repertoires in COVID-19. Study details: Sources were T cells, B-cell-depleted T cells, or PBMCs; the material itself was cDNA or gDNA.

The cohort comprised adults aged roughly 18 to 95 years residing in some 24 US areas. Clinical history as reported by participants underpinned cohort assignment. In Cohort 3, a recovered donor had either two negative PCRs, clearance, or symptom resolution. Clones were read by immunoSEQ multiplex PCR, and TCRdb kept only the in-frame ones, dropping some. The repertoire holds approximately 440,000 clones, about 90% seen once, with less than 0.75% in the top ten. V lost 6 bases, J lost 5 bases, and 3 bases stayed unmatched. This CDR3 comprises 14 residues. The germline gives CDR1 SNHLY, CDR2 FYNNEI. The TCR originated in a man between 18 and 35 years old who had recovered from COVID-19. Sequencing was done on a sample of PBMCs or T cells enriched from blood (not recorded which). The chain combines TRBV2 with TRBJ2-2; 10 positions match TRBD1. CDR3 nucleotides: TGTGCCAGCAGGGGGGACAGGGGTACCGGGGAGCTGTTTTTT. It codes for CASRGDRGTGELFF.